This T cell receptor (beta chain) comes out of a study of cytomegalovirus exposure and HLA in healthy donors. Study summary: Genotyping of roughly 400 donors showed that 80% to 90% belonged to the Caucasian-associated ancestry cluster. General study results and limits: As a later analysis revealed, most CMV-associated TCR beta chains appeared HLA-restricted. Clonal expansion, a later analysis showed, was greater in HLA-associated TCR beta chains than in equally common others.

As to this clone: Its antigen is not known.

It was with 60 Vbeta and 13 Jbeta primers that the PCR ran. Assay: immunoSEQ multiplex PCR; the TCRdb copy retains only in-frame clones and omits some. The top ten clones hold around 1.3% of a sample with 100,000 or so clones, about 69% of them seen once. The CDR3 is 15 amino acids. The trim removed 5 bases at V and 12 bases at J, leaving 18 bases unmatched. Per the germline V gene, CDR1 is SGHTA and CDR2 is FQGNSA. Sequenced: PBMCs. This sequence originates from a man aged 35 to 55 in good health and CMV-seronegative. This chain links TRBV7-2 with TRBJ2-7; 8 bases map to TRBD1. In nucleotides, the CDR3 is TGTGCCAGCAGCCCACCCCGGACAGGGTTGGCTCTCTGGTACTTC. Protein: CASSPPRTGLALWYF.